These T cell receptor beta chains were read from a single sample in a study of blood T cell repertoires in COVID-19. Sequenced by immunoSEQ multiplex PCR; TCRdb stores in-frame clones only, minus some. The sample carries fewer than 300,000 clones, 80% to 90% recorded once. Sequenced material: peripheral blood. Source of these receptors: a woman in her twenties or thirties with COVID-19, enrolled during active disease. Each CDR3 is given with its conserved first and last residue. The order of the fields is J gene, V gene, D gene, clone size, CDR3 DNA, CDR3 protein. A D gene is named only where the DNA matches it firmly. Where a row states a size, it is once, few, many or the class of an expanded clone; other rows omit it.

TRBJ2-5 | TRBV10-3 | TRBD2 | - | TGTGCCATCAGTGAGCTGGGACTAGCGGGGGACCAAGAGACCCAGTACTTC | CAISELGLAGDQETQYF
TRBJ1-1 | TRBV4-2 | - | - | TGTGCCAGCAGCCAAGATGGTTCCTGGCCGAACACTGAAGCTTTCTTT | CASSQDGSWPNTEAFF
TRBJ2-7 | TRBV5-1 | - | - | TGCGCCAGCAGCTTGGAGGACAGCCCCTACGAGCAGTACTTC | CASSLEDSPYEQYF
TRBJ1-2 | TRBV3-1/TRBV3-2 | - | - | TGTGCCAGCAGCCAGGGAGACCATGGCTACACCTTC | CASSQGDHGYTF
TRBJ2-7 | TRBV7-7 | - | - | TGTGCCAGCAGCTTAGTGACAGAGTCGCCGCAGTACTTC | CASSLVTESPQYF
TRBJ1-5 | TRBV7-2 | - | - | TGTGCCAGCAGCCCGGACAGTTCGGGACAGCCCCAGCATTTT | CASSPDSSGQPQHF
TRBJ2-7 | TRBV28 | TRBD1 | - | TGTGCCAGCACTCTCCGACGGGACAGGAGTTACGAGCAGTACTTC | CASTLRRDRSYEQYF
TRBJ2-1 | TRBV5-6 | - | - | TGTGCCAGCAGCTTTTATTGGTCTCCGGGCAATGAGCAGTTCTTC | CASSFYWSPGNEQFF
TRBJ2-7 | TRBV5-1 | - | - | TGCGCCAGCAGCTTTTCGACTTGGAGCAACGAGCAGTACTTC | CASSFSTWSNEQYF
TRBJ1-2 | TRBV2 | - | once | TGTGCCAGCAGTAACGGGGGGCAGGATTATGGCTACACCTTC | CASSNGGQDYGYTF
TRBJ2-7 | TRBV11-2 | - | - | TGTGCCAGCAGCCCATACAGTACAGGTAAAGAGCAGTACTTC | CASSPYSTGKEQYF
TRBJ2-7 | TRBV11-3 | TRBD1 | - | TGTGCCAGCAGCCAGGGGGCTCCCTACGAGCAGTACTTC | CASSQGAPYEQYF
TRBJ1-1 | TRBV14 | - | - | TGTGCCAGCAGCCAAATAGGCCGGGGTGTAGCTTTCTTT | CASSQIGRGVAFF
TRBJ2-7 | TRBV5-8 | - | - | TGTGCCAGCAGCTTGGCCTGGCAGGGGTTAAGCTACGAGCAGTACTTC | CASSLAWQGLSYEQYF
TRBJ2-3 | TRBV6-1 | TRBD1 | - | TGTGCCAGCAGTGAAGCCGACAGGGGATTCACAGATACGCAGTATTTT | CASSEADRGFTDTQYF
TRBJ2-7 | TRBV28 | TRBD1 | - | TGTGCCAGCAGTTTCCAAGGACAGGGGCTATGGGAGCAGTACTTC | CASSFQGQGLWEQYF
TRBJ2-3 | TRBV10-1 | TRBD2 | - | TGCGCCAGCAGGCCCCGAGCGGGGGGGCCGACAGATACGCAGTATTTT | CASRPRAGGPTDTQYF
TRBJ2-1 | TRBV3-1/TRBV3-2 | - | - | TGTGCCAGCACTGGTTCGAGCCCGCCCTACAATGAGCAGTTCTTC | CASTGSSPPYNEQFF
TRBJ1-5 | TRBV19 | - | - | TGTGCCAGTAGTATGGCGGGGATGGGAAATCAGCCCCAGCATTTT | CASSMAGMGNQPQHF
TRBJ2-2 | TRBV4-1 | - | - | TGCGCCAGCAGCCCCCCGTCTTGGGAGCTGTTTTTT | CASSPPSWELFF
TRBJ2-2 | TRBV15 | TRBD1 | - | TGTGCCACCAGCAGAGTCAGGACAGGGGGAGACACCGGGGAGCTGTTTTTT | CATSRVRTGGDTGELFF
TRBJ1-2 | TRBV7-2 | - | - | TGTGCCAGCAGCGCCCGACAGAAGTTCTATGGCTACACCTTC | CASSARQKFYGYTF
TRBJ2-1 | TRBV6-6 | - | - | TGTGCCAGCAGTTACTCCGAGAACTCCTACAATGAGCAGTTCTTC | CASSYSENSYNEQFF
TRBJ2-3 | TRBV7-8 | TRBD2 | - | TGTGCCAGCAGCTTGAATAGCGGGGGCTACACAGATACGCAGTATTTT | CASSLNSGGYTDTQYF
TRBJ1-1 | TRBV23-1 | TRBD1 | - | TGCGCCAGCAGTCAACCGAACGAGTACAGGGGCATGGCTTTCTTT | CASSQPNEYRGMAFF
TRBJ1-1 | TRBV2 | - | - | TGTGCCAGCAGTGAATCGGTTGGCGGGGACACTGAAGCTTTCTTT | CASSESVGGDTEAFF
TRBJ1-3 | TRBV6-5 | TRBD1 | once | TGTGCCAGCAGCTCGGACAGGTTCTCTGGAAACACCATATATTTT | CASSSDRFSGNTIYF
TRBJ2-7 | TRBV5-5 | TRBD1 | - | TGTGCCAGCAGCCTGGGGACAGGGTACGGGTACGAGCAGTACTTC | CASSLGTGYGYEQYF
TRBJ1-6 | TRBV18 | - | - | TGTGCCAGCTCACCCACGGTTAATTCACCCCTCCACTTT | CASSPTVNSPLHF
TRBJ2-5 | TRBV7-2 | TRBD2 | once | TGTGCCAGCAGCCGGGGGGGAGAAGAGACCCAGTACTTC | CASSRGGEETQYF
TRBJ2-1 | TRBV7-2 | - | - | TGTGCCAGCAGCTCGACCGTTATCGGGGGGCGGAGGGATGAGCAGTTCTTC | CASSSTVIGGRRDEQFF
TRBJ2-4 | TRBV6-5 | TRBD2 | - | TGTGCCAGCAGTACCGGGAGTAGCGGGGTATGGGTTCAGTACTTC | CASSTGSSGVWVQYF
TRBJ2-3 | TRBV5-1 | - | - | TGCGCCAGCAGCTTCCACCCGCGGGATTTAACAGATACGCAGTATTTT | CASSFHPRDLTDTQYF
TRBJ1-2 | TRBV4-2 | TRBD1 | once | TGTGCCAGCAGCCATACCCCTGGGACAGGGGAAGGTCCCCACTATGGCTACACCTTC | CASSHTPGTGEGPHYGYTF
TRBJ2-7 | TRBV5-1 | - | - | TGCGCCAGCAGCTGGGGGGCGGGGGCGACGTACGAGCAGTACTTC | CASSWGAGATYEQYF
TRBJ2-5 | TRBV12-3/TRBV12-4 | TRBD1 | - | TGTGCCAGCAGTCAGGGGGTACGAGGGACCCAGTACTTC | CASSQGVRGTQYF
TRBJ2-2 | TRBV11-3 | - | - | TGTGCCAGCAGCCCCGGGGGATCGAACACCGGGGAGCTGTTTTTT | CASSPGGSNTGELFF
TRBJ1-1 | TRBV5-6 | - | once | TGTGCCAGCAGCTTGGGCGTTACAGGGCTGAGGATTCGGGCTTTCTTT | CASSLGVTGLRIRAFF
TRBJ2-5 | TRBV7-7 | - | - | TGTGCCAGCAGCTTAGGAGGGTTCGCCGAAGAGACCCAGTACTTC | CASSLGGFAEETQYF
TRBJ2-4 | TRBV19 | TRBD1 | - | TGTGCCAGTAGGAACAGGGGAGACAACATTCAGTACTTC | CASRNRGDNIQYF
TRBJ2-3 | TRBV7-9 | TRBD1 | - | TGTGCCAGCAGCGCCGGTCGGACAGGGGACAGGACAGATACGCAGTATTTT | CASSAGRTGDRTDTQYF
TRBJ1-1 | TRBV3-1/TRBV3-2 | - | - | TGTGCCAGCAGCCAAGACGGGGGGGGCACTGAAGCTTTCTTT | CASSQDGGGTEAFF
TRBJ2-4 | TRBV6-6 | TRBD1 | - | TGTGCCAGCAGTCCGCGACAGGGGAGACAGGCCAAAAACATTCAGTACTTC | CASSPRQGRQAKNIQYF
TRBJ2-7 | TRBV5-6 | TRBD1 | - | TGTGCCAGCAGCTTGGGGGCAGGGGGTATCGAGCAGTACTTC | CASSLGAGGIEQYF
TRBJ1-3 | TRBV19 | - | - | TGTGCCAGTAGTACCCCAACAGGAAACACCATATATTTT | CASSTPTGNTIYF
TRBJ2-2 | TRBV5-1 | - | - | TGCGCCAGCTCGGACAGACTGACCGGGGAGCTGTTTTTT | CASSDRLTGELFF
TRBJ1-6 | TRBV6-5 | - | few | TGTGCCAGCGGAGGAAGGACGGAATCACCCCTCCACTTT | CASGGRTESPLHF
TRBJ1-5 | TRBV6-1 | TRBD1 | - | TGTGCCAGCAGTGAACCCCGACAGGGGGTTTGGCCCCAGCATTTT | CASSEPRQGVWPQHF
TRBJ2-7 | TRBV7-8 | - | - | TGTGCCAGCAGCTTAGCACCGGGCTACGAGCAGTACTTC | CASSLAPGYEQYF
TRBJ2-1 | TRBV2 | - | - | TGTGCCAGCAGGATACAGGTCGCCGTCGGCTATGAGCAGTTCTTC | CASRIQVAVGYEQFF
TRBJ1-1 | TRBV24-1 | - | - | TGTGCCACCAGTGTCCCCCCTGTCTCCCGGGGAGCTTTCTTT | CATSVPPVSRGAFF
TRBJ2-3 | TRBV29-1 | - | - | TGCAGCGTTGAGGACCTAGGGGACTCTTCAGATACGCAGTATTTT | CSVEDLGDSSDTQYF
TRBJ1-4 | TRBV5-4 | - | - | TGTGCCAGCAGCCGGTATCCCAACACAGCAACTAATGAAAAACTGTTTTTT | CASSRYPNTATNEKLFF
TRBJ2-1 | TRBV18 | TRBD1 | - | TGTGCCAGCTCCCAGGGACAGGCGTACAATGAGCAGTTCTTC | CASSQGQAYNEQFF
TRBJ2-7 | TRBV6-5 | TRBD1 | - | TGTGCCAGCAGACTAGACAGGGCCAGAGACGAGCAGTACTTC | CASRLDRARDEQYF
TRBJ2-2 | TRBV28 | TRBD2 | - | TGTGCCAGCAGTTTGGGGACTAGTTACACCGGGGAGCTGTTTTTT | CASSLGTSYTGELFF
TRBJ1-6 | TRBV2 | - | - | TGTGCCAGCAGTGCTCAAGGGGCCGAAAATTCACCCCTCCACTTT | CASSAQGAENSPLHF
TRBJ2-3 | TRBV6-5 | - | - | TGTGCCAGCAGTCCCCAGAACACAGATACGCAGTATTTT | CASSPQNTDTQYF